Listed below are T cell receptor beta chains from one sample, sequenced in a study of blood T cells in healthy people across ages. MiXCR, applied by TCRdb to the 5' RACE reads, yields one record per CDR3 protein. Found here are hundreds of thousands of distinct CDR3 sequences, roughly 30% of them singletons; the top ten hold 15%. Sequencing was performed on blood. All receptors derive from a woman older than 75 in good health. Each CDR3 is given with its conserved first and last residue. The D gene is left open where the match is weak. Some rows mark clone size as missing; the rest say once, few, many or name a class of expanded clone.

D gene,clone size,V gene,J gene,CDR3 protein,CDR3 DNA
NA,NA,TRBV28,TRBJ1-1,CASSWARGGAFF,TGTGCCAGCAGTTGGGCGAGGGGGGGAGCTTTCTTT
NA,many,TRBV3-1,TRBJ2-7,CASSQDFRKGGEQYF,TGTGCCAGCAGCCAAGATTTCCGGAAAGGGGGCGAGCAGTACTTC
NA,many,TRBV5-1,TRBJ2-3,CASSSVRTDTQYF,TGCGCCAGCAGCTCTGTTCGCACAGATACGCAGTATTTT
NA,many,TRBV9,TRBJ1-5,CASNKDPGDQPQHF,TGTGCCAGCAACAAGGACCCAGGAGATCAGCCCCAGCATTTT
TRBD2,NA,TRBV4-1,TRBJ2-2,CASSSGTSLTGELFF,TGCGCCAGCAGTTCCGGGACTAGCTTAACCGGGGAGCTGTTTTTT
NA,many,TRBV6-5,TRBJ2-1,CASSYRGGEQFF,TGTGCCAGCAGTTACAGGGGCGGAGAGCAGTTCTTC
NA,NA,TRBV5-1,TRBJ1-2,CASSLEGGARDYGYTF,TGCGCCAGCAGCTTGGAGGGGGGGGCTCGGGACTATGGCTACACCTTC
TRBD2,NA,TRBV5-1,TRBJ2-7,CASSLQGLAGPYEQYF,TGCGCCAGCAGCTTACAGGGACTAGCGGGTCCCTACGAGCAGTACTTC
TRBD1,many,TRBV7-2,TRBJ1-1,CASSFGEQGATNTEAFF,TGTGCCAGCAGCTTTGGGGAACAGGGGGCTACGAACACTGAAGCTTTCTTT
TRBD2,NA,TRBV2,TRBJ2-5,CASYRTSGGEAKTQYF,TGTGCCAGCTATAGGACTAGCGGGGGTGAGGCGAAGACCCAGTACTTC
TRBD1,NA,TRBV5-1,TRBJ2-7,CASRPDRDEQYF,TGCGCCAGCAGACCGGACAGGGACGAGCAGTACTTC
NA,once,TRBV2,TRBJ1-1,CASSDRRPPRDTEAFF,TGTGCCAGCAGTGACAGGCGGCCACCCAGAGACACTGAAGCTTTCTTT
NA,many,TRBV2,TRBJ1-1,CASSVRVTLNTEAFF,TGTGCCAGCAGTGTAAGGGTAACCTTGAACACTGAAGCTTTCTTT
TRBD2,many,TRBV29-1,TRBJ2-5,CSVAPGGVGETQYF,TGCAGCGTCGCCCCGGGGGGGGTCGGGGAGACCCAGTACTTC
NA,few,TRBV6-5,TRBJ1-1,CASTRTVNTEAFF,TGTGCCAGCACTAGGACGGTTAACACTGAAGCTTTCTTT
NA,NA,TRBV20-1,TRBJ2-3,CSARGIDQDTQYF,TGCAGTGCTAGAGGAATCGATCAAGATACGCAGTATTTT
TRBD1,few,TRBV25-1,TRBJ1-1,CASGHSGGSTEAFF,TGTGCCAGCGGACATTCAGGGGGGAGTACTGAAGCTTTCTTT
NA,NA,TRBV3-1,TRBJ2-1,CASSQGEQEQFF,TGTGCCAGCAGCCAAGGGGAGCAGGAGCAGTTCTTC
NA,NA,TRBV7-9,TRBJ1-2,CASSLDCGYTF,TGTGCCAGCAGCTTAGACTGTGGCTACACCTTC
NA,many,TRBV12-3/TRBV12-4,TRBJ2-1,CASSSGLILNLDEQFF,TGTGCCAGCAGTTCCGGACTAATCTTAAATCTTGATGAGCAGTTCTTC
NA,NA,TRBV30,TRBJ1-1,CAWSVVGRGAAEAFF,TGTGCCTGGAGTGTAGTGGGAAGAGGGGCGGCTGAAGCTTTCTTT
NA,many,TRBV20-1,TRBJ2-3,CSARGDRWPDTQYF,TGCAGTGCTAGAGGGGACCGCTGGCCAGATACGCAGTATTTT
NA,NA,TRBV20-1,TRBJ1-4,CSARRSEEKRFF,TGCAGTGCTAGGCGCAGCGAAGAAAAACGGTTTTTT
NA,many,TRBV27,TRBJ1-5,CASRDSGGQPQHF,TGTGCCAGCAGAGACAGCGGTGGCCAGCCCCAGCATTTT
TRBD1,NA,TRBV12-3/TRBV12-4,TRBJ1-6,CASRTTGGNSPLHF,TGTGCCAGCAGAACGACAGGGGGGAATTCACCCCTCCACTTT
NA,few,TRBV4-2,TRBJ1-1,CASSQAGVTEAFF,TGTGCCAGCAGCCAAGCGGGGGTCACTGAAGCTTTCTTT
NA,many,TRBV28,TRBJ2-1,CASSLRAGLKNEQFF,TGTGCCAGCAGTTTGAGGGCGGGGCTCAAGAATGAGCAGTTCTTC
NA,many,TRBV7-3,TRBJ2-1,CASSSAGYNEQFF,TGTGCCAGCAGCTCCGCCGGATACAATGAGCAGTTCTTC
NA,many,TRBV29-1,TRBJ2-5,CSVGPDGTQYF,TGCAGCGTTGGGCCGGACGGGACCCAGTACTTC
TRBD2,many,TRBV5-1,TRBJ2-3,CASSLAGLAGVTRTDTQYF,TGCGCCAGCAGCTTGGCCGGGCTAGCGGGGGTTACGCGCACAGATACGCAGTATTTT
NA,NA,TRBV4-3,TRBJ1-1,CASSQDSLQRNTEAFF,TGCGCCAGCAGCCAGGACTCGTTACAGAGGAACACTGAAGCTTTCTTT
NA,NA,TRBV30,TRBJ1-1,CAWSPPRGAGEAFF,TGTGCCTGGAGTCCCCCTCGGGGGGCAGGTGAAGCTTTCTTT